Below are 29 T cell receptor beta chains sequenced from a single sample in a study of response to subunit inactivated influenza vaccine. TCRdb passed the RT-PCR reads through MiXCR, listing each CDR3 protein once. The sample has about 780,000 distinct CDR3 sequences; around a sixth are singletons. This specimen was PBMCs from blood, taken roughly 5 days after vaccination. These receptors originate from a man aged 45-60 years who received an inactivated influenza vaccine.

The chain uses TRBV27 and TRBJ2-7, with 12 bases lining up with TRBD1. The germline V gene has CDR1 MNHEY and CDR2 SMNVEV (reference sequence). CDR3 length: 15 amino acids. V lost 1 base, J lost 8 bases, and 6 bases stayed unmatched. CDR3 amino acids: CASSLLGDRGQKQYF. CDR3 DNA sequence: TGTGCCAGCAGTTTATTGGGGGACAGGGGGCAGAAGCAGTACTTC.

The rearrangement uses TRBV10-2 and TRBJ2-1; D is unclear. The CDR3 extends over 13 amino acids. V was trimmed by 2 bases and J by 9 bases, leaving 11 bases between them. CDR1 is WSHSY and CDR2 is SAAADI in the germline V gene. CDR3 coding DNA: TGCGCCAGCAGTGAGCTTACCCCCGGTGAGCAGTTCTTC. Translating it yields CASSELTPGEQFF.

In this sample, this clonotype turned up a few times. CDR3 sequence: CASSVGGGFGNTIYF. As DNA, the CDR3 is TGTGCCAGCAGCGTAGGAGGAGGTTTTGGAAACACCATATATTTT. The rearrangement joins TRBV9 to TRBJ1-3; D is undetermined. Germline loops: CDR1 SGDLS, CDR2 YYNGEE. The CDR3 extends over 15 amino acids. Trimming cost V 0 bases and J 3 bases, with 10 bases left between them.

This clonotype was recorded at least ten times. The rearrangement uses TRBV5-1 and TRBJ1-1, with TRBD1 identical over 7 bases. The V segment lost 0 bases and the J segment 11 bases; nucleotides outside the gene matches: 7. Per germline, CDR1 SGHRS and CDR2 YFSETQ. This CDR3 has 13 amino acids. The CDR3 nucleotides read TGCGCCAGCAGCTTGGTCCTAGGGGGCGAGGCTTTCTTT. It specifies CASSLVLGGEAFF.

The rearrangement links TRBV24-1 to TRBJ1-6, with a possible D match to TRBD1 (5 bases). The germline V and J ends were trimmed by 1 base and 5 bases, with 14 bases remaining between them. The CDR3 spans 17 residues. Germline CDR1 KGHDR, CDR2 SFDVKD. The CDR3 here is CATSDFHRDSDNSPLHF. The CDR3 DNA reads TGTGCCACCAGTGATTTCCACCGGGACTCTGATAATTCACCCCTCCACTTT.

This clonotype came up many times. The chain links TRBV7-2 to TRBJ2-2, with no clear D. CDR1 and CDR2 from the germline V gene are SGHTA and FQGNSA. The CDR3 runs 14 residues. V lost 1 base and J lost 0, with 3 bases in between. DNA of the CDR3: TGTGCCAGCAGCTTAGTAACGAACACCGGGGAGCTGTTTTTT. Encoded protein: CASSLVTNTGELFF.

This chain links TRBV20-1 with TRBJ2-1; 8 nucleotides match TRBD2. The CDR3 runs to 15 residues. Germline lookup yields CDR1 DFQATT and CDR2 SNEGSKA (reference sequence). The trim removed 2 bases at V and 4 bases at J, leaving 7 bases unmatched. In DNA form, the CDR3 reads TGCAGTGCTAGAAGCGCGGGAGGCTTGTACAATGAGCAGTTCTTC. Amino acids: CSARSAGGLYNEQFF.

The genes are TRBV2 and TRBJ2-1; possible D gene TRBD2, 5 bases. Trimming removed 3 bases from V and 0 bases from J, with 9 bases in between. In germline, CDR1 is SNHLY, CDR2 FYNNEI. The CDR3 covers 15 residues. The CDR3 reads CASSDAGSSYNEQFF. As DNA, the CDR3 is TGTGCCAGCAGTGATGCGGGTAGCTCCTACAATGAGCAGTTCTTC.

The chain couples TRBV7-9 to TRBJ2-7, with 7 positions matching TRBD1. Unmatched junction bases numbered 7, after V lost 4 bases and J lost 1 base. CDR3 length: 15 amino acids. The germline V gene encodes CDR1 SEHNR and CDR2 FQNEAQ (reference sequence). CDR3 sequence: CASSSDRVVSYEQYF. For the CDR3, the DNA is TGTGCCAGCAGCTCAGACAGGGTTGTTTCCTACGAGCAGTACTTC.

The genes are TRBV24-1 and TRBJ2-5; tentatively, D is TRBD1 (6 bases). V was pared by 3 bases and J by 5 bases, with 12 bases between. The germline V gene has CDR1 KGHDR and CDR2 SFDVKD. The length of the CDR3 is 14 residues. Here the CDR3 DNA reads TGTGCCACCAGTGATACAGGGACGGAGGAGACCCAGTACTTC. Encoded protein: CATSDTGTEETQYF.

The genes are TRBV12-3 or TRBV12-4 and TRBJ1-5; tentative D call: TRBD1 (6 bases). The CDR3 spans 14 residues. V was trimmed by 5 bases and J by 4 bases, leaving 12 bases between them. The CDR3 loop reads CASSRTGWNQPQHF. CDR3 nucleotide sequence: TGTGCCAGCAGTCGAACAGGGTGGAATCAGCCCCAGCATTTT.

The V call is TRBV12-3 or TRBV12-4, the J call TRBJ1-6, with D tentatively TRBD1 (5 bases). The CDR3 loop spans 14 amino acids. Trimming pared 7 bases from V and 13 bases from J, leaving 20 bases between. The DNA of the CDR3 is TGTGCCAGCACCCCCGGGCGGAGGGGCCCTCCCCTCCACTTT. This translates into CASTPGRRGPPLHF.

This clonotype was seen repeatedly, ten times or more. The J gene is TRBJ2-1, the V gene TRBV29-1; 9 bases are shared with TRBD2. Germline V gene data show CDR1 as SQVTM and CDR2 as ANQGSEA. Trimming took 1 base from V and 2 from J; bases not matched to a gene: 3. The CDR3 is made up of 15 amino acids. The CDR3 region has the DNA TGCAGCGTTGAAGGGACTAGCGAGACCTACAATGAGCAGTTCTTC. Its protein product is CSVEGTSETYNEQFF.

There are a few counts of this clonotype. This CDR3 reads CASSLPQLAGEKETQYF. The CDR3 region has the DNA TGTGCCAGCAGCCTTCCCCAACTAGCGGGGGAGAAGGAGACCCAGTACTTC. The rearrangement links TRBV11-1 to TRBJ2-5, with 11 nucleotides matching TRBD2. This CDR3 is 17 amino acids long. V was clipped by 5 bases and J by 5 bases; unmatched bases: 13. Germline assignment: CDR1 SGHAT and CDR2 FQDESV (reference sequence). The variable domain in full, completed from reference TRBV11-1 and TRBJ2-5, reads EAEVAQSPRYKITEKSQAVAFWCDPISGHATLYWYRQILGQGPELLVQFQDESVVDDSQLPKDRFSAERLKGVDSTLKIQPAELGDSAMYLCASSLPQLAGEKETQYFGPGTRLLVL.

This clonotype has just a few counts. The CDR3 is CASSLEVQGTDTQYF. The CDR3 bases are TGCGCCAGCAGCTTGGAGGTGCAGGGCACAGATACGCAGTATTTT. The genes are TRBV5-1 and TRBJ2-3; unclear D gene. Germline V gene data show CDR1 as SGHRS and CDR2 as YFSETQ. This CDR3 is built from 15 residues. V was trimmed by 0 bases and J by 1 base, leaving 9 bases between them.

The V call is TRBV28, the J call TRBJ2-1, with unresolved D. CDR3 size: 15 residues. Germline CDR1 MDHEN, CDR2 SYDVKM. V was clipped by 7 bases and J by 2 bases, with 15 bases between them. This CDR3 is CASTPDRRPYNEQFF. The CDR3 nucleotides are TGTGCCAGCACCCCCGATCGACGGCCCTACAATGAGCAGTTCTTC.

This clonotype was picked up a small number of times. The genes are TRBV3-1 and TRBJ1-6, with unresolved D. Trimming left V 7 bases short and J 1 base short, with 11 bases between. Germline V CDR1 and CDR2: LGHDT, YNNKEL (reference sequence). The CDR3 sequence is 15 residues long. The CDR3 spells CASKGGESYNSPLHF. CDR3 nucleotide sequence: TGTGCCAGCAAAGGAGGAGAGTCCTATAATTCACCCCTCCACTTT.

This clonotype was recorded a few times. The rearrangement joins TRBV5-6 to TRBJ1-1; 9 nucleotides agree with TRBD1. The J segment lost 10 bases and the V segment lost 4 bases, leaving 8 bases of the junction unmatched. Germline V gives CDR1 SGHDT, CDR2 YYEEEE. This CDR3 comprises 13 residues. CDR3 DNA: TGTGCCAGCAGCGCCAGACAGGGGGATGGAGCTTTCTTT. Encoded protein: CASSARQGDGAFF.

This clonotype was picked up many times. J is TRBJ1-2 and V is TRBV4-3; possibly TRBD1 for D (5 bases). V lost 3 bases to trimming and J lost 4 bases, with 18 bases between them. The CDR3 loop spans 16 amino acids. The V gene's germline CDR1 is LGHNA and CDR2 YSLEER. The CDR3 reads CASSHAMGPRGYGYTF. Here the CDR3 DNA reads TGCGCCAGCAGCCACGCAATGGGGCCCCGGGGCTATGGCTACACCTTC.

This clonotype has more than one count but fewer than ten. V gene TRBV12-3 or TRBV12-4 combines with J gene TRBJ2-1; TRBD2 matches 11 bases. The V gene end was trimmed by 5 bases and the J gene end by 5 bases; junction bases not matched to a gene: 5. The CDR3 consists of 15 residues. This CDR3 is CASSMASGGNNEQFF. The CDR3 DNA reads TGTGCCAGCAGTATGGCTAGCGGGGGGAACAATGAGCAGTTCTTC.

The rearrangement links TRBV11-3 to TRBJ2-2, with D possibly matching TRBD1 (6 bases). Between the trimmed V and J ends, which lost 2 bases and 4 bases, there was a span of 14 bases. This CDR3 has 16 residues. Germline CDR1 is SGHNT and CDR2 is YENEEA. Here the CDR3 reads CASSLNREDSTGELFF. The CDR3 DNA sequence: TGTGCCAGCAGCTTAAATAGAGAGGACAGCACCGGGGAGCTGTTTTTT.

This chain joins TRBV11-2 and TRBJ2-7, with 7 bases fitting TRBD2. Unmatched junction bases numbered 17, after V lost 5 bases and J lost 4 bases. Germline V gene sequence: CDR1 SGHAT, CDR2 FQNNGV. The CDR3 sequence is 17 residues long. Here the CDR3 reads CASSHLGFGGVKYEQYF. CDR3 sequence (DNA): TGTGCCAGCAGCCACTTGGGATTTGGGGGGGTTAAGTACGAGCAGTACTTC.

The sample holds a few counts of this clonotype. V usage is TRBV4-2 and J usage is TRBJ2-4, with no clear D. CDR1 is LGHNA, CDR2 YNFKEQ, per germline. V lost 1 base and J 6 bases, leaving 13 bases between the germline ends. The CDR3 is 15 residues long. This CDR3 is CASSQGRNGLNIQYF. In nucleotides, the CDR3 is TGTGCCAGCAGCCAAGGTAGAAATGGGCTAAACATTCAGTACTTC.

This clonotype was counted between two and nine times. In nucleotides, the CDR3 is TGCGCCAGCAGCTTGGGAGGGCGGAGATCCTACGAGCAGTACTTC. Translation: CASSLGGRRSYEQYF. The rearrangement joins TRBV5-1 to TRBJ2-7, with D maybe TRBD2 (5 bases). The CDR3 runs to 15 residues. Trimming shortened V by 0 bases and J by 1 base, and 11 bases separated the two germline ends. From germline, CDR1 is SGHRS and CDR2 YFSETQ.

The chain recombines TRBV29-1 with TRBJ1-2; 7 bases are a match to TRBD1. Trimming removed 7 bases from V and 3 bases from J; junction bases left unmatched: 5. This CDR3 spans 12 amino acids. Germline V gene data show CDR1 as SQVTM and CDR2 as ANQGSEA. This CDR3 reads CSDTGTDYGYTF. The CDR3 DNA follows: TGCAGCGACACCGGGACAGACTATGGCTACACCTTC.

The chain carries TRBV20-1 and TRBJ2-1, with 12 bases fitting TRBD1. The CDR3 is 16 amino acids. Germline V CDR1 and CDR2: DFQATT, SNEGSKA (reference sequence). The junction had 9 bases not matched to a gene; V was cut back by 2 bases and J by 7 bases. CDR3 residues: CSARKGQGARMNEQFF. The CDR3 DNA sequence: TGCAGTGCTAGAAAGGGACAGGGGGCCCGTATGAATGAGCAGTTCTTC.

The sample holds many counts of this clonotype. This chain uses TRBV28 with TRBJ2-7, with 7 bases matching TRBD2. Germline V CDR1 and CDR2: MDHEN, SYDVKM. The ends lost 3 bases at V and 0 bases at J; junction bases unmatched: 2. The CDR3 extends over 14 amino acids. DNA of the CDR3: TGTGCCAGCAGTTTCGCGGGGGACTCCTACGAGCAGTACTTC. This codes for CASSFAGDSYEQYF.

This clonotype was seen more than once but under ten times. The chain has TRBV11-2 and TRBJ1-1; perhaps TRBD1 as D (6 bases). The germline V gene encodes CDR1 SGHAT and CDR2 FQNNGV. Trimming removed 5 bases from V and 1 base from J, with 17 bases in between. CDR3 length equals 16 residues. The CDR3 coding sequence is TGTGCCAGCAGCCCGGGGGCCGGGAGGACGAACACTGAAGCTTTCTTT. Protein: CASSPGAGRTNTEAFF.

This clonotype was detected ten times or more. The chain recombines TRBV15 with TRBJ2-4; D call uncertain. The CDR3 is made up of 16 amino acids. CDR1 is LNHNV and CDR2 is YYDKDF in the germline V gene (reference sequence). V lost 0 bases and J 6 bases, leaving 15 bases between the germline ends. This CDR3 is CATSRDKGFRSNIQYF. CDR3 sequence (DNA): TGTGCCACCAGCAGAGATAAGGGCTTCAGATCAAACATTCAGTACTTC.